The rows below give T cell receptor beta chains drawn from one sample of a study of CXCR3-negative and CXCR3-positive naive CD8 T cells. No DNA is given; TCRdb re-called the 5' RACE reads and lists each CDR3 protein once. Here the sample table reports roughly 63,000 distinct CDR3 sequences. The specimen was naive CXCR3+ CD8+ T cells from blood. These receptors all stem from a human donor in good health. Some clones in this sample may be carry-over from other donors' samples. CDR3s include the opening cysteine and the closing phenylalanine or tryptophan. Each record gives: clone size, V gene, J gene, CDR3 protein. Rows may omit the clone size; those that give it use once, few, many or a size class.

.	TRBV28	TRBJ2-5	CASSSGLGLVTQYF
.	TRBV28	TRBJ2-1	CASSLMVYYEQFF
.	TRBV28	TRBJ2-1	CASSITRGAPYNEQFF
.	TRBV7-9	TRBJ2-7	CASSLGRDSYEQYF
.	TRBV4-2	TRBJ2-3	CASSQDPDGDTQYF
.	TRBV5-1	TRBJ2-7	CASSVGLAESYEQYF
.	TRBV2	TRBJ1-5	CASSYGTSSNQPQHF
.	TRBV14	TRBJ2-1	CASSQDRTSGSPQFF
.	TRBV29-1	TRBJ2-1	CSVDPTGRGNEQFF
.	TRBV29-1	TRBJ2-2	CSVGQGAGELFF
.	TRBV5-1	TRBJ2-1	CASSTGGTGEGGSYNEQFF
.	TRBV29-1	TRBJ2-4	CSVGTAVKNIQYF
.	TRBV12-3/TRBV12-4	TRBJ2-3	CASSLVNPSGGPEGDTQYF
.	TRBV7-9	TRBJ2-7	CASSSQGRPYEQYF
.	TRBV5-5	TRBJ2-3	CASSPQGGLVTDTQYF
.	TRBV7-9	TRBJ1-2	CASSLAGYGYTF
medium-sized	TRBV12-5	TRBJ2-7	CASGPGTGGYEQYF
.	TRBV29-1	TRBJ2-2	CSVLRRGDGTGELFF
.	TRBV29-1	TRBJ2-3	CSVLDLSDTQYF
.	TRBV4-1	TRBJ1-1	CASSQGTGPEAFF
.	TRBV4-1	TRBJ1-1	CASSQGNTRGAMNTEAFF
medium-sized	TRBV4-3	TRBJ2-1	CASSQGRGGSNEQFF
.	TRBV6-2/TRBV6-3	TRBJ2-7	CASSYDDALYEQYF
.	TRBV14	TRBJ2-1	CASSQFSGGLNNEQFF
.	TRBV5-6	TRBJ2-7	CASSWGYYEQYF
.	TRBV7-9	TRBJ2-7	CASSQLAGLREEQYF
.	TRBV29-1	TRBJ2-5	CSVVAWGKQETQYF
.	TRBV29-1	TRBJ2-1	CSVVARTVYNEQFF
.	TRBV7-8	TRBJ2-2	CASSPTSSGKNTGELFF
.	TRBV6-5	TRBJ1-4	CASSSSAWDEKLFF
.	TRBV5-1	TRBJ2-7	CASSLWTGEMDEQYF
.	TRBV7-2	TRBJ2-2	CASSLPQNTGELFF
.	TRBV6-6	TRBJ2-3	CASSYSHTFASTDTQYF
.	TRBV6-1	TRBJ2-1	CASSGWTSSTYNEQFF
.	TRBV5-5	TRBJ2-7	CASSLETYEQYF
.	TRBV11-3	TRBJ2-7	CASSSTRDSSYEQYF
.	TRBV4-1	TRBJ2-2	CASSLNRDHNTGELFF
.	TRBV7-6	TRBJ2-1	CASTTSASEQFF
.	TRBV5-6	TRBJ2-1	CASSPWTEVYNEQFF
.	TRBV7-9	TRBJ2-1	CASSLVGQGASEQFF
.	TRBV7-9	TRBJ2-1	CASSLEGSNEQFF
.	TRBV6-6	TRBJ2-5	CASIQLGGGQYF
.	TRBV12-3/TRBV12-4	TRBJ2-6	CASSPPRGSGANVLTF
.	TRBV29-1	TRBJ2-3	CSVGGDRALHTQYF
.	TRBV25-1	TRBJ1-3	CASRTDSGNTIYF
.	TRBV29-1	TRBJ2-3	CSTLDRGSTDTQYF
.	TRBV7-9	TRBJ2-3	CASSSSGLFPDTQYF
.	TRBV4-2	TRBJ1-2	CASSHTGDGYTF
.	TRBV4-3	TRBJ2-1	CASSQVSSGYNEQFF
.	TRBV5-1	TRBJ2-1	CASSARDSSSYNEQFF
.	TRBV29-1	TRBJ1-1	CSLRRPVGNTEAFF
.	TRBV9	TRBJ2-7	CASSASGAVTYEQYF
.	TRBV7-9	TRBJ2-7	CASSLEARSYEQYF
.	TRBV10-3	TRBJ2-3	CAISPVSGGDTDTQYF
.	TRBV7-2	TRBJ2-5	CASSHGQGMFKETQYF